This TCR beta chain was profiled in a study of regulatory T cells in long-lasting Graves disease. Through Arm-PCR of CDR3 regions and iRepertoire HTBI primers, TCR beta libraries were built. TCRdb called the multiplex PCR reads again in MiXCR, with one record for every CDR3 protein. The profile shows a few hundred thousand distinct CDR3 sequences, 22% of them singletons. About this clonotype itself: Antigen: not known.

Whole-study results and caveats: Public clonotype sharing was higher in persistent than newly diagnosed patients.

Trimming shortened V by 5 bases and J by 5 bases, and 18 bases separated the two germline ends. This CDR3 comprises 15 residues. CDR1 is SGHVS, CDR2 FNYEAQ, per germline. Time point: persistent/refractory GD, antithyroid drugs over 5 years with positive TRAb. The TCR library used RNA extracted from PBMCs. V usage is TRBV7-6 and J usage is TRBJ2-5; D may be TRBD2 (6 bases). The specimen was peripheral blood mononuclear cells (PBMCs), collected when the disease was refractory, from a patient treated with antithyroid drugs. The source is a female donor with Graves disease. The CDR3 protein is CASSDLTPGDETQYF. CDR3 DNA sequence: TGTGCCAGCAGCGACCTGACACCGGGGGATGAGACCCAGTACTTC.